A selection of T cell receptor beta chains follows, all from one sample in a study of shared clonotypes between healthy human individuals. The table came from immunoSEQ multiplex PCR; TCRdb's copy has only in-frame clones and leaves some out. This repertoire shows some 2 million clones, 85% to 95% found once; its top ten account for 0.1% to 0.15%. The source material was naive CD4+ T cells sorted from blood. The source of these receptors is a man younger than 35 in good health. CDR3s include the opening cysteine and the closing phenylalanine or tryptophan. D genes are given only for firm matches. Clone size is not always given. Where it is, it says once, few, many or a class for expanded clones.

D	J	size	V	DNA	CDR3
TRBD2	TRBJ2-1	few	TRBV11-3	TGTGCCAGCAGCTCTACTACTAGCGGGAGGGAGAATGAGCAGTTCTTC	CASSSTTSGRENEQFF
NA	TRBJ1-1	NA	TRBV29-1	TGCAGCGTGCACAGGGCTCCGGACACTGAAGCTTTCTTT	CSVHRAPDTEAFF
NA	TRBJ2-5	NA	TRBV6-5	TGTGCCAGCAGTTACTTCTGGACTGGTGAGACCCAGTACTTC	CASSYFWTGETQYF
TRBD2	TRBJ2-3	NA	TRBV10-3	TGTGCCACCACAGGGACTAGCGGCACAGATACGCAGTATTTT	CATTGTSGTDTQYF
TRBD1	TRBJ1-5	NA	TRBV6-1	TGTGCCAGCTGTGAAGTGGGGACAGTCAATCAGCCCCAGCATTTT	CASCEVGTVNQPQHF
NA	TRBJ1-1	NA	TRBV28	TGTGCCAGCAGTCCCGCACCGGTAGACAGGTCTGAAGCTTTCTTT	CASSPAPVDRSEAFF
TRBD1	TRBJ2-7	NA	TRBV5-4	TGTGCCAGCAGCCCTCCGGGACAGGGCGCCTACGAGCAGTACTTC	CASSPPGQGAYEQYF
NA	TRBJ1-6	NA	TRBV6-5	TGTGCCAGCAGTCTCCCGAATTCACCCCTCCACTTT	CASSLPNSPLHF
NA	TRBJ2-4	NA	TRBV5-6	TGTGCCAGCAGCTTGGTCAAGGGGAAAGCCAAAAACATTCAGTACTTC	CASSLVKGKAKNIQYF
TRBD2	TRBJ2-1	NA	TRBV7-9	TGTGCCAGCAGCTTCGCGGGAGTAGGGATTGAGCAGTTCTTC	CASSFAGVGIEQFF
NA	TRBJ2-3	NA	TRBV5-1	TGCGCCAGCAGCAAGCAGGAAGGGCACAAAGATACGCAGTATTTT	CASSKQEGHKDTQYF
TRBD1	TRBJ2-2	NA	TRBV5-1	TGCGCCAGCAGCTTATCTGGCAGGGGGCGCGCCGGGGAGCTGTTTTTT	CASSLSGRGRAGELFF
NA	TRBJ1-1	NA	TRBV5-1	TGCGCCAGCAGCTCGGATTTAGGAGGGAGAGCTTTCTTT	CASSSDLGGRAFF
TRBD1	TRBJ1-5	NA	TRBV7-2	TGTGCCAGCAGCTTACCCGGGACAGGGCATCAGCCCCAGCATTTT	CASSLPGTGHQPQHF
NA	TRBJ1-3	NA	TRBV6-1	TGTGCCAGCAGTGAAAACCGGATGACGACTGGAAACACCATATATTTT	CASSENRMTTGNTIYF